This T cell receptor (beta chain) was sequenced in a study of CD8 T cells in Susac syndrome. The V gene lost 7 bases and the J gene lost 0 bases, with 16 bases spanning the gap. The germline V gene encodes CDR1 SNHLY and CDR2 FYNNEI. The CDR3 is made up of 16 amino acids. An amount of RNA that ranged from 0.5 to 1 ug was reverse transcribed with random hexamers. From the immunoSEQ multiplex PCR reads, TCRdb called clonotypes with MiXCR, one entry per CDR3 protein. The sample carries about 120,000 distinct CDR3 sequences, roughly 94% recorded once. This sequence joins TRBV2 and TRBJ1-5, with a possible D match to TRBD1 (5 bases). The sample comprised CD8+ T cells from PBMCs. The TCR originated in a human donor with Susac syndrome. The CDR3 loop reads CASTLGRYNSNQPQHF. CDR3 DNA: TGTGCCAGCACCTTGGGACGGTATAATAGCAATCAGCCCCAGCATTTT.